Listed here are 2 T cell receptor beta chains from one sample, sequenced in a study of shared clonotypes between healthy human individuals. Only in-frame clones appear in the TCRdb table, and some are missing; sequencing was by immunoSEQ multiplex PCR. The sample carries about 2.5 million clones, 80% to 95% recorded once. Sequencing input: naive CD4+ T cells from PBMCs. Documented subset: CD45RA+ positively selected. The receptors come from a man aged 18 to 30 in good health. Some clones in this sample may be carry-over from other donors' samples.

V gene TRBV2 combines with J gene TRBJ1-5, with a possible D match to TRBD1 (6 bases). This CDR3 is 13 amino acids long. Germline V gene sequence: CDR1 SNHLY, CDR2 FYNNEI. V lost 2 bases to trimming and J lost 7 bases, with 9 bases between them. The CDR3 nucleotides are TGTGCCAGCAGTGAAACGGGGGGCCAGCCCCAGCATTTT. Residues: CASSETGGQPQHF.

The chain links TRBV11-2 to TRBJ2-5; possible D gene TRBD2, 7 bases. In germline, CDR1 is SGHAT, CDR2 FQNNGV. The ends were cut back, 7 bases at V and 4 bases at J, with 16 bases in the middle. The CDR3 length is 14 residues. The CDR3 here is CASNLQGGRETQYF. CDR3 in DNA: TGTGCCAGCAATCTACAGGGAGGGCGAGAGACCCAGTACTTC. Full variable domain (rest looked up from reference TRBV11-2 and TRBJ2-5): EAGVAQSPRYKIIEKRQSVAFWCNPISGHATLYWYQQILGQGPKLLIQFQNNGVVDDSQLPKDRFSAERLKGVDSTLKIQPAKLEDSAVYLCASNLQGGRETQYFGPGTRLLVL.